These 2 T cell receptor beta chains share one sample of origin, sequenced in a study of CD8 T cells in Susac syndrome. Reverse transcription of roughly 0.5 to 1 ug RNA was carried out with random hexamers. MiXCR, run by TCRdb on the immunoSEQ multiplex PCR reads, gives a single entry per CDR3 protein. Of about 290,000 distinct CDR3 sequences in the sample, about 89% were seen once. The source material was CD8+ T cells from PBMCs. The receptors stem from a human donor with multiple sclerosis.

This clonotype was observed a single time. CDR3 protein: CASRATGSTEAFF. The CDR3 nucleotides are TGTGCCAGCAGAGCTACAGGGTCCACTGAAGCTTTCTTT. The chain is built from TRBV7-9 and TRBJ1-1, with D tentatively TRBD1 (6 bases). V gave up 6 bases and J gave up 4 bases, with 12 bases separating them. This CDR3 is 13 amino acids long. Germline lookup yields CDR1 SEHNR and CDR2 FQNEAQ (reference sequence).

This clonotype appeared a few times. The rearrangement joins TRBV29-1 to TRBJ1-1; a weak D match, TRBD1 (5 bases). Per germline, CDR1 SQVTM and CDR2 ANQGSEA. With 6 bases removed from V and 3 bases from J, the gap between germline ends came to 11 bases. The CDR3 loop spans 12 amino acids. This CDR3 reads CSVRAGYTEAFF. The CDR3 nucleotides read TGCAGCGTCAGGGCTGGCTACACTGAAGCTTTCTTT.